The 30 T cell receptor beta chains below were found in one sample sequenced in a study of cytomegalovirus exposure and HLA in healthy donors. Researchers ran the PCR with 60 Vbeta and 13 Jbeta primers. TCRdb keeps only in-frame clones here, not all; method: immunoSEQ multiplex PCR. The table records about 160,000 clones, just over 75% of them present only once. Sequencing input: PBMCs. The receptors were gathered from a woman in her forties in good health and CMV-seronegative.

The chain recombines TRBV2 with TRBJ2-3; D is ambiguous. Between the trimmed V and J ends, which lost 3 bases and 2 bases, there was a span of 9 bases. Germline values: CDR1 SNHLY, CDR2 FYNNEI. The CDR3 consists of 14 residues. CDR3 protein: CASSDSQATDTQYF. Here the CDR3 DNA reads TGTGCCAGCAGTGACTCTCAGGCCACAGATACGCAGTATTTT.

The rearrangement uses TRBV9 and TRBJ2-4, with 8 positions matching TRBD2. This CDR3 has 19 residues. Germline-derived CDR1 and CDR2 are SGDLS and YYNGEE. With V trimmed by 4 bases and J by 1 base, 16 bases remained unmatched. CDR3 in DNA: TGTGCCAGCAGCCCGAACCCTGGGAGCGGGAGTTCGGCCAAAAACATTCAGTACTTC. As protein: CASSPNPGSGSSAKNIQYF.

The CDR3 DNA follows: TGTGCCAGCAGTGAATTTGCGGTCACCGGGGAGCTGTTTTTT. Amino acids: CASSEFAVTGELFF. The chain recombines TRBV6-1 with TRBJ2-2; D gene unclear. Germline CDR1 reads MNHNS; CDR2 reads SASEGT. The V end lost 2 bases, the J end lost 4 bases, and 8 bases lay between the germline ends. This CDR3 region has 14 residues.

This chain joins TRBV7-3 and TRBJ1-2; the match to TRBD1 covers 9 bases. Per germline, CDR1 SGHTA and CDR2 FQGTGA. After removal of 6 bases from V and 7 bases from J, the junction contained 6 bases not matched to a gene. CDR3 length: 13 amino acids. The CDR3 DNA sequence: TGTGCCAGCAGTACAGGGGGCCAGGGTGGCTACACCTTC. Translated: CASSTGGQGGYTF.

The V and J genes are TRBV5-1 and TRBJ2-3; D perhaps matches TRBD1 (6 bases). CDR1 is SGHRS and CDR2 is YFSETQ in the germline V gene. This CDR3 region has 14 residues. Trimming stripped 5 bases from V and 6 bases from J, with 16 bases between. The CDR3, as DNA: TGCGCCAGCAGAGTGCAGGGGACCGCGGATACGCAGTATTTT. It codes for CASRVQGTADTQYF.

V and J are TRBV6-1 and TRBJ2-7, with D possibly TRBD2 on 6 matching bases. The CDR3 spans 15 residues. Trimming cost V 8 bases and J 7 bases, with 24 bases left between them. Germline V gene data show CDR1 as MNHNS and CDR2 as SASEGT. The CDR3 coding sequence is TGTGCCAGCGCGAGCCGAGGCGCGGGGTCTTTGGAGCAGTACTTC. Its protein product is CASASRGAGSLEQYF.

This clone was observed once. The CDR3 loop is CASSPTGTGAGNTIYF. DNA of the CDR3: TGTGCCAGCTCACCCACCGGGACAGGGGCCGGAAACACCATATATTTT. V gene TRBV18 combines with J gene TRBJ1-3, with 10 bases fitting TRBD1. CDR1 and CDR2 (germline): KGHSH, LQKENI. The CDR3 loop spans 16 amino acids. V gave up 3 bases and J gave up 4 bases; unmatched junction bases: 6.

The V and J genes are TRBV7-2 and TRBJ1-4; 7 positions agree with TRBD1. CDR1 and CDR2 (germline): SGHTA, FQGNSA. Trimming took 3 bases from V and 8 from J; bases not matched to a gene: 6. CDR3 size: 14 residues. The CDR3 sequence: CASSFRGVEEKLFF. CDR3 DNA sequence: TGTGCCAGCAGCTTCAGGGGGGTTGAAGAAAAACTGTTTTTT.

The V call is TRBV5-1, the J call TRBJ2-2; D call uncertain. V lost 1 base and J 0 bases, leaving 4 bases between the germline ends. Germline loops: CDR1 SGHRS, CDR2 YFSETQ. The CDR3 has 14 amino acids. The DNA of the CDR3 is TGCGCCAGCAGCTTGTTAGCGAACACCGGGGAGCTGTTTTTT. It yields the protein CASSLLANTGELFF. The full variable domain, in which reference TRBV5-1 and TRBJ2-2 provide the parts outside the CDR3, is KAGVTQTPRYLIKTRGQQVTLSCSPISGHRSVSWYQQTPGQGLQFLFEYFSETQRNKGNFPGRFSGRQFSNSRSEMNVSTLELGDSALYLCASSLLANTGELFFGEGSRLTVL.

The V and J genes are TRBV2 and TRBJ1-4; 9 bases agree with TRBD1. With V trimmed by 8 bases and J by 4 bases, 8 bases remained unmatched. Per the germline V gene, CDR1 is SNHLY and CDR2 is FYNNEI. CDR3 size: 15 residues. CDR3 DNA: TGTGCCAGCGGGCGGGACAGGGTCCTTAATGAAAAACTGTTTTTT. It is translated as CASGRDRVLNEKLFF.

The chain recombines TRBV11-1 with TRBJ2-3, with 7 bases matching TRBD2. The germline V gene has CDR1 SGHAT and CDR2 FQDESV (reference sequence). Trimming took 5 bases from V and 3 from J; bases not matched to a gene: 8. The CDR3 spans 15 residues. CDR3 loop: CASSHGVRETDTQYF. The CDR3 region has the DNA TGTGCCAGCAGCCATGGAGTGCGGGAGACAGATACGCAGTATTTT.

The J gene is TRBJ2-1, the V gene TRBV27, with D possibly TRBD1 on 6 matching bases. There are 12 residues in the CDR3. The V gene's germline CDR1 is MNHEY and CDR2 SMNVEV (reference sequence). V was trimmed by 8 bases and J by 6 bases, leaving 11 bases between them. The CDR3 nucleotides read TGTGCCAGCGGATCACAGGGCAATGAGCAGTTCTTC. Translation: CASGSQGNEQFF.

This clone was counted a single time. The rearrangement links TRBV30 to TRBJ2-1; no reliable D call. Looked up from germline, CDR1 is GTSNPN and CDR2 is SVGIG (reference sequence). The CDR3 has 11 residues. Trimming removed 4 bases at V and 10 bases at J, with 11 bases between. In nucleotides, the CDR3 is TGTGCCTGGAACTATGCGACGGAGCAGTTCTTC. Residues: CAWNYATEQFF.

The chain employs TRBV29-1 and TRBJ2-2; D gene uncertain. V gave up 4 bases and J gave up 4 bases, with 10 bases separating them. CDR3 size: 13 residues. Germline V gene data show CDR1 as SQVTM and CDR2 as ANQGSEA. The CDR3 protein is CSVATLRTGELFF. The CDR3 coding sequence is TGCAGCGTTGCGACACTCCGCACCGGGGAGCTGTTTTTT.

The chain carries TRBV19 and TRBJ2-2; 7 bases agree with TRBD2. The germline V gene encodes CDR1 LNHDA and CDR2 SQIVND (reference sequence). The length of the CDR3 is 14 residues. After removal of 6 bases from V and 5 bases from J, the junction contained 6 bases not matched to a gene. The DNA for the CDR3 is TGTGCCAGTAGATTGTGGGGGGGGACCGGGGAGCTGTTTTTT. Amino acid sequence: CASRLWGGTGELFF.

The chain links TRBV7-9 to TRBJ2-1; 7 positions match TRBD1. The CDR3 has 14 residues. CDR1 is SEHNR, CDR2 FQNEAQ, per germline (reference sequence). The V gene end was trimmed by 1 base and the J gene end by 9 bases; junction bases not matched to a gene: 6. The CDR3 DNA reads as TGTGCCAGCAGCTTAGACAGGGGAGTAAGTGAGCAGTTCTTC. It is translated as CASSLDRGVSEQFF.

The rearrangement joins TRBV5-4 to TRBJ2-3, with a possible D match to TRBD1 (7 bases). Germline CDR1 is SGHNT and CDR2 is YYREEE (reference sequence). Trimming removed 4 bases at V and 6 bases at J, with 18 bases between. The CDR3 length is 15 residues. As DNA, the CDR3 is TGTGCCAGCAGCGTGGAGGCAGGGGGGAGGGATACGCAGTATTTT. Translation gives CASSVEAGGRDTQYF.

The chain combines TRBV6-1 with TRBJ1-1; 7 bases agree with TRBD1. The CDR3 totals 15 residues. The V segment lost 0 bases and the J segment 11 bases; nucleotides outside the gene matches: 12. Germline V gene lookup returns CDR1 MNHNS and CDR2 SASEGT. CDR3 sequence reads: CASSEAADRARRAFF. The CDR3 DNA reads TGTGCCAGCAGTGAAGCGGCAGACAGGGCCAGGAGGGCTTTCTTT.

In this sample, this clone turned up a few times. V usage is TRBV5-1 and J usage is TRBJ1-1, with TRBD1 matching over 8 bases. V shed 2 bases and J 3 bases; nucleotides not matched to a gene: 3. The CDR3 covers 14 residues. Germline assignment: CDR1 SGHRS and CDR2 YFSETQ. The CDR3 nucleotides read TGCGCCAGCAGCTTCAGGGGGCAGGACACTGAAGCTTTCTTT. Encoded protein: CASSFRGQDTEAFF.

V usage is TRBV2 and J usage is TRBJ1-4; TRBD1 might be the D (5 bases). The CDR3 is made up of 14 amino acids. Trimming took 3 bases from V and 2 from J, leaving 7 bases between them. CDR1 and CDR2 (germline): SNHLY, FYNNEI. The DNA for the CDR3 is TGTGCCAGCAGTGACCCAGGGACTAATGAAAAACTGTTTTTT. Translation: CASSDPGTNEKLFF.

The rearrangement joins TRBV7-2 to TRBJ2-5, with TRBD1 matching 8 bases. The CDR3 runs to 16 residues. Germline V gene sequence: CDR1 SGHTA, CDR2 FQGNSA. V was pared by 5 bases and J by 2 bases, with 10 bases of the junction left unmatched. This CDR3 is CASSLRARDRQETQYF. CDR3 sequence (DNA): TGTGCCAGCAGCCTCCGGGCCCGGGACAGGCAAGAGACCCAGTACTTC.

CDR3 sequence: CASSSQGAQKLKAFF. The CDR3, as DNA: TGTGCCAGCAGTTCACAGGGGGCGCAAAAACTTAAAGCTTTCTTT. V and J are TRBV6-6 and TRBJ1-1, with 9 bases that match TRBD1. Germline CDR1 is MNHNY and CDR2 is SVGAGI (reference sequence). The CDR3 spans 15 residues. V lost 4 bases to trimming and J lost 9 bases; unmatched junction nucleotides: 12.

V gene TRBV4-1 combines with J gene TRBJ2-3; TRBD2 aligns across 7 bases. Germline V gives CDR1 MGHRA, CDR2 YSYEKL. This CDR3 is 15 amino acids long. The V gene end was trimmed by 4 bases and the J gene end by 5 bases; junction bases not matched to a gene: 9. CDR3 nucleotide sequence: TGCGCCAGCAGCCTTAGGGAGGGAGCTGAAGATACGCAGTATTTT. Translating it yields CASSLREGAEDTQYF.

The rearrangement uses TRBV27 and TRBJ2-1, with 7 bases aligning to TRBD1. The germline gives CDR1 MNHEY, CDR2 SMNVEV (reference sequence). V was clipped by 6 bases and J by 5 bases; unmatched bases: 10. The length of the CDR3 is 15 residues. Written as DNA, the CDR3 is TGTGCCAGCAGGGGCCTTGGACAGGTAAACAATGAGCAGTTCTTC. The encoded protein is CASRGLGQVNNEQFF.

The chain recombines TRBV19 with TRBJ1-1; a weak D match, TRBD1 (5 bases). The V gene's germline CDR1 is LNHDA and CDR2 SQIVND (reference sequence). The V end was cut by 6 bases, the J end by 1 base, with 12 bases between. The CDR3 spans 14 residues. Here the CDR3 DNA reads TGTGCCAGTAGGAAGGACGGACAGAACACTGAAGCTTTCTTT. It codes for CASRKDGQNTEAFF.

V is TRBV29-1 and J is TRBJ2-5; D uncertain. V was shortened by 5 bases and J by 2 bases, with 12 bases between the two germline ends. CDR1 is SQVTM and CDR2 is ANQGSEA in the germline V gene. This CDR3 has 13 amino acids. The CDR3 region is CSVTLYPQETQYF. The CDR3 DNA is TGCAGCGTTACACTATATCCTCAAGAGACCCAGTACTTC.

The chain carries TRBV18 and TRBJ1-3; TRBD1 might be the D (6 bases). V lost 2 bases and J 2 bases, leaving 10 bases between the germline ends. Germline V gene lookup returns CDR1 KGHSH and CDR2 LQKENI. The CDR3 is made up of 15 amino acids. The CDR3 here is CASSPLDSAGNTIYF. The CDR3 DNA follows: TGTGCCAGCTCACCATTGGACAGTGCTGGAAACACCATATATTTT. Based on the CDR3 plus reference TRBV18 and TRBJ1-3, the full variable domain is NAGVMQNPRHLVRRRGQEARLRCSPMKGHSHVYWYRQLPEEGLKFMVYLQKENIIDESGMPKERFSAEFPKEGPSILRIQQVVRGDSAAYFCASSPLDSAGNTIYFGEGSWLTVV.

This clone was detected only a few times. V gene TRBV4-2 combines with J gene TRBJ2-3, with TRBD2 matching over 9 bases. The V gene end was trimmed by 0 bases and the J gene end by 6 bases; junction bases not matched to a gene: 10. CDR3 length equals 17 residues. In germline, CDR1 is LGHNA, CDR2 YNFKEQ. The CDR3 nucleotides read TGTGCCAGCAGCCAAGATCGTGGTAGCGGGAGAAGGGATACGCAGTATTTT. Translating gives CASSQDRGSGRRDTQYF.

V and J are TRBV28 and TRBJ2-7, with a tentative D call TRBD1 (6 bases). Trimming took 4 bases from V and 3 from J, leaving 10 bases between them. Germline CDR1 is MDHEN and CDR2 is SYDVKM. CDR3 length: 13 residues. The CDR3 region is CASSSPDSYEQYF. The CDR3 region has the DNA TGTGCCAGCAGTTCCCCGGACAGCTACGAGCAGTACTTC.

The rearrangement links TRBV5-1 to TRBJ1-1; D remains unclear. V lost 3 bases and J 1 base, leaving 4 bases between the germline ends. In germline, CDR1 is SGHRS, CDR2 YFSETQ. The CDR3 contains 12 residues. This CDR3 is CASSYKNTEAFF. The CDR3 DNA follows: TGCGCCAGCAGCTACAAGAACACTGAAGCTTTCTTT.